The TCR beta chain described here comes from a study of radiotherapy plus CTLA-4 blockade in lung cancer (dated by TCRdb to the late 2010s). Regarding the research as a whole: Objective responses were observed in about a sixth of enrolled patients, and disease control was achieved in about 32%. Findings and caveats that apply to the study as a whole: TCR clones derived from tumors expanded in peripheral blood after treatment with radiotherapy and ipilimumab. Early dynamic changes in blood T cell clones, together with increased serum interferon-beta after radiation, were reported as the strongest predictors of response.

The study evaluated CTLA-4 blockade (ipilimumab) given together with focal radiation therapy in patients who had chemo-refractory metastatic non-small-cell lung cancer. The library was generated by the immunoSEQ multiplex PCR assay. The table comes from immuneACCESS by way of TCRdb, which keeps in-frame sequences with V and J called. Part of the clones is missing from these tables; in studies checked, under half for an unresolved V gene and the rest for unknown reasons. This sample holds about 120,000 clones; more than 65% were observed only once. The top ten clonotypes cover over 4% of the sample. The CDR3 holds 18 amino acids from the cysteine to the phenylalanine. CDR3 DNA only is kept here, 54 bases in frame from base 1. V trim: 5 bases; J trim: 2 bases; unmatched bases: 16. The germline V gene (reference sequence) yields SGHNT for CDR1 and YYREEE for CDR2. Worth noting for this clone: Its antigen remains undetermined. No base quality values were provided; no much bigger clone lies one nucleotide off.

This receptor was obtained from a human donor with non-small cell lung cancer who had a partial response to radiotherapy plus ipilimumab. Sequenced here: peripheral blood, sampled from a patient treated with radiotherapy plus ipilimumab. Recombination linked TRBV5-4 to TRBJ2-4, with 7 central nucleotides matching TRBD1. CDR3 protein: CASSRSFGQAATKNIQYF. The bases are TGTGCCAGCAGTCGCTCGTTCGGACAGGCGGCGACCAAAAACATTCAGTACTTC.